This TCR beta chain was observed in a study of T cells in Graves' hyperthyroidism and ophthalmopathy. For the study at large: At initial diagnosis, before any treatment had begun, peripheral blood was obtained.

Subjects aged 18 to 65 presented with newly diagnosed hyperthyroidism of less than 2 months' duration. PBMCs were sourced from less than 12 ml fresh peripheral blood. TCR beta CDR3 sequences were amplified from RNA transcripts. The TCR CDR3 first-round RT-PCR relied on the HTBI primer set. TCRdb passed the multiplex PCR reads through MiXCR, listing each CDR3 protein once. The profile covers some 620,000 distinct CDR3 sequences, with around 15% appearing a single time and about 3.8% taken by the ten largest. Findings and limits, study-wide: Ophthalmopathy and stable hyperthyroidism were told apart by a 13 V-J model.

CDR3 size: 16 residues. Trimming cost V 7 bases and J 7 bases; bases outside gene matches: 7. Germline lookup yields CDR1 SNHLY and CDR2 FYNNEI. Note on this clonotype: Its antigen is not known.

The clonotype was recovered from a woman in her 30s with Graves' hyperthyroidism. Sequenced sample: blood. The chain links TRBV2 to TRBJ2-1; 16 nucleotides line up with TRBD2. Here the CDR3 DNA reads TGTGCCAGCACGGGACTAGCGGGAGGGGCGGGGAATGAGCAGTTCTTC. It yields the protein CASTGLAGGAGNEQFF.